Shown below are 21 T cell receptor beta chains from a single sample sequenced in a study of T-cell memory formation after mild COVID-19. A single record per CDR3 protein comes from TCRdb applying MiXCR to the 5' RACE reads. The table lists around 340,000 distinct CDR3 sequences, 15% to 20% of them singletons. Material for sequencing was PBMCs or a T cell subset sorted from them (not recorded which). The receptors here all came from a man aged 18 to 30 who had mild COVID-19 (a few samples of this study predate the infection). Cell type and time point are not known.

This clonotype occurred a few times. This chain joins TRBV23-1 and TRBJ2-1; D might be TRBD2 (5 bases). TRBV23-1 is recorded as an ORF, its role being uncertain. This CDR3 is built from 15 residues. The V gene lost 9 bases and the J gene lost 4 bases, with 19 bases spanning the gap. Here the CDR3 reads CASPVSGISYNEQFF. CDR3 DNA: TGCGCCAGTCCGGTTTCGGGGATATCGTACAATGAGCAGTTCTTC.

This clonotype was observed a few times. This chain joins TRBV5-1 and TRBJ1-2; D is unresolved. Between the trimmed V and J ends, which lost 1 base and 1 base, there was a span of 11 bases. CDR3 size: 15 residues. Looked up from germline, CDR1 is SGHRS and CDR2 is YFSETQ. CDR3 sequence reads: CASSLYPGDNYGYTF. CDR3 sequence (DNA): TGCGCCAGCAGCTTGTATCCAGGTGATAACTATGGCTACACCTTC.

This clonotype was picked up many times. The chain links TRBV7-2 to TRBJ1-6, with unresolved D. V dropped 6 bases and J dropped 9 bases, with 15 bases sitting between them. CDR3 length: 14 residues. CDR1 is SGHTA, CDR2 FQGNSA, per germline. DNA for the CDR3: TGTGCCAGCAGACGGCAGAAGGAGGGTTCACCCCTCCACTTT. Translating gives CASRRQKEGSPLHF.

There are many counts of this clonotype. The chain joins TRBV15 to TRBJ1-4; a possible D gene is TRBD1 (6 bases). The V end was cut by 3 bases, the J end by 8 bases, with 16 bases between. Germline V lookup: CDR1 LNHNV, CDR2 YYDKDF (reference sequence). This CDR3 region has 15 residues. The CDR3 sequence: CATSSHGGTGEKLFF. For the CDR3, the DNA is TGTGCCACCAGCAGCCATGGGGGTACAGGGGAAAAACTGTTTTTT.

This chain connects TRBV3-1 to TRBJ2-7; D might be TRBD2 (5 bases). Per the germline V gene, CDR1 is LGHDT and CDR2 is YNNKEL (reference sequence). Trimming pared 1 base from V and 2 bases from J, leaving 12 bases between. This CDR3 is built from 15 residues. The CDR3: CASSQGPAGTYEQYF. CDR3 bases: TGTGCCAGCAGCCAAGGACCCGCGGGCACCTACGAGCAGTACTTC.

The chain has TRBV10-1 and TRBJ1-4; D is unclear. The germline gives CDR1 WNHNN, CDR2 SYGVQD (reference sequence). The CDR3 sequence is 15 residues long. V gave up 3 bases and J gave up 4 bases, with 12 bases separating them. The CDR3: CASSDHPGNNEKLFF. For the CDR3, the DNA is TGCGCCAGCAGTGACCATCCGGGAAATAATGAAAAACTGTTTTTT.

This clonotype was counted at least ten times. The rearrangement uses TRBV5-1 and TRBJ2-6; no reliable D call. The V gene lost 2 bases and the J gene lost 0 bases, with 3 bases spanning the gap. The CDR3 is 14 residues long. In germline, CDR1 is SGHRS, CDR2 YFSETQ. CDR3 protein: CASSFFSGANVLTF. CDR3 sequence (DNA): TGCGCCAGCAGCTTCTTCTCTGGGGCCAACGTCCTGACTTTC.

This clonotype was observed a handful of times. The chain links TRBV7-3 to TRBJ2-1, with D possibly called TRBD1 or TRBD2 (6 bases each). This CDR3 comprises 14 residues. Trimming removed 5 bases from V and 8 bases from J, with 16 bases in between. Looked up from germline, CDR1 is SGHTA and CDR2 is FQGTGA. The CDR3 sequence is CASSRGAARDEQFF. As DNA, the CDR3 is TGTGCCAGCAGCAGGGGGGCGGCGCGGGATGAGCAGTTCTTC.

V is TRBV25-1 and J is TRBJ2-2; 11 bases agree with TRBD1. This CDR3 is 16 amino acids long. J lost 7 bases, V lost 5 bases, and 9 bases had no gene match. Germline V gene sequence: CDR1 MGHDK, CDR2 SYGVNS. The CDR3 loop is CASSKTLGQGDGELFF. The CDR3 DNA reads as TGTGCCAGCAGTAAGACGTTGGGACAGGGGGACGGGGAGCTGTTTTTT.

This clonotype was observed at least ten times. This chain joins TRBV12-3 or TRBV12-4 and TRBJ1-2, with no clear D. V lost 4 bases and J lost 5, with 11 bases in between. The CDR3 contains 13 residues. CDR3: CASSSGPGYGYTF. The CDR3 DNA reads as TGTGCCAGCAGTTCCGGGCCCGGATATGGCTACACCTTC.

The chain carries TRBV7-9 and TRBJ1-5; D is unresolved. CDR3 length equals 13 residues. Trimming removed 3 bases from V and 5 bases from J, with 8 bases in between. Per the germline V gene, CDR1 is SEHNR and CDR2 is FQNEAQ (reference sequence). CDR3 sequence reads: CASSFEEDQPQHF. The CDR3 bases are TGTGCCAGCAGCTTCGAAGAGGATCAGCCCCAGCATTTT.

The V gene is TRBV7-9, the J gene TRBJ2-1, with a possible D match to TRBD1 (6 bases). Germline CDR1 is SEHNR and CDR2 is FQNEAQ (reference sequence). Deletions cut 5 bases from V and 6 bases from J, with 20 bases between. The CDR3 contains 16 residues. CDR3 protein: CASSPTPGHYSNEQFF. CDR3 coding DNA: TGTGCCAGCAGCCCTACTCCGGGACATTATTCCAATGAGCAGTTCTTC.

As DNA, the CDR3 is TGTGCCAGCAGCCCAGGGACAGGGGGCGGATCCTACAATGAGCAGTTCTTC. Protein: CASSPGTGGGSYNEQFF. V gene TRBV11-2 combines with J gene TRBJ2-1; 12 bases match TRBD1. The V gene's germline CDR1 is SGHAT and CDR2 FQNNGV. This CDR3 is built from 17 residues. V shed 5 bases, J shed 1 base, and the junction held 6 bases outside the gene matches.

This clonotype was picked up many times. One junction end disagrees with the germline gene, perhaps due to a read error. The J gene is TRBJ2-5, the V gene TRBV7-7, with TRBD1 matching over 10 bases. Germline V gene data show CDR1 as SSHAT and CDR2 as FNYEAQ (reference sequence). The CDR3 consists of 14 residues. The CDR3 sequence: CASSLWTGGETQYF. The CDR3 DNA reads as TGTGCTAGCAGCTTGTGGACAGGGGGAGAGACCCAGTACTTC.

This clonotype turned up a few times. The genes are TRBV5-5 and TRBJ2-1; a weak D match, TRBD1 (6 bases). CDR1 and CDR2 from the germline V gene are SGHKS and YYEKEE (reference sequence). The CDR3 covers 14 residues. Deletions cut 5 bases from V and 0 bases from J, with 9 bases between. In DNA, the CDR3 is TGTGCCAGCAGGGTGGACAGCTCCTACAATGAGCAGTTCTTC. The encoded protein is CASRVDSSYNEQFF.

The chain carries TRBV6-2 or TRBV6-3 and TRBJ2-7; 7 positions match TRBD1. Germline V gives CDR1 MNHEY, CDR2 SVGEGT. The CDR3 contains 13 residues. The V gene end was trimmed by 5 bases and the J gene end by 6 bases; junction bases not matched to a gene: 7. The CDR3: CASSDPDRAEQYF. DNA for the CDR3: TGTGCCAGCAGTGACCCCGACAGGGCCGAGCAGTACTTC.

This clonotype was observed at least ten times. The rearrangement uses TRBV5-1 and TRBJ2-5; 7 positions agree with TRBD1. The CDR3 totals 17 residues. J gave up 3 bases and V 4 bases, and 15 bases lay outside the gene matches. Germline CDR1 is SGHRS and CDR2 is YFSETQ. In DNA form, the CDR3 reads TGCGCCAGCAGCCCATACTTAGGGGGCGCGGAAAAAGAGACCCAGTACTTC. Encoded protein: CASSPYLGGAEKETQYF.

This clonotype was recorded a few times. Here the CDR3 reads CASSPSRGGNQPQHF. Written as DNA, the CDR3 is TGTGCCAGCAGCCCCTCACGCGGCGGCAATCAGCCCCAGCATTTT. The gene calls are TRBV5-6 and TRBJ1-5; D unclear. The CDR3 is 15 residues long. Trimming took 4 bases from V and 2 from J, leaving 13 bases between them. The germline gives CDR1 SGHDT, CDR2 YYEEEE.

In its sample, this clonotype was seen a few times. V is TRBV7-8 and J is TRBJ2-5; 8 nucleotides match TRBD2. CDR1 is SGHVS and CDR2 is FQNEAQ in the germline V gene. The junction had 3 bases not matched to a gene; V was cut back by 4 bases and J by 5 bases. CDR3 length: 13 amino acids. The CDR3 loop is CASSSPSGETQYF. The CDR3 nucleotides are TGTGCCAGCAGCTCCCCTAGCGGGGAGACCCAGTACTTC. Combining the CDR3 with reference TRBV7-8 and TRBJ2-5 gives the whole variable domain GAGVSQSPRYKVAKRGQDVALRCDPISGHVSLFWYQQALGQGPEFLTYFQNEAQLDKSGLPSDRFFAERPEGSVSTLKIQRTQQEDSAVYLCASSSPSGETQYFGPGTRLLVL.

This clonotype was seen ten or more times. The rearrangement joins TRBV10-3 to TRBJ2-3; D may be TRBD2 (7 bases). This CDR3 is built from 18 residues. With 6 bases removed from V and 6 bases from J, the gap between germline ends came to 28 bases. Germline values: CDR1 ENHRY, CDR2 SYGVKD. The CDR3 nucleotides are TGTGCCATCAGCCTGGGGGGGCTTCGAGCGGGGAGGGCGGATACGCAGTATTTT. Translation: CAISLGGLRAGRADTQYF.

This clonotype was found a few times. CDR3 residues: CASSHTTWDGYTF. As DNA, the CDR3 is TGTGCCAGCAGCCATACGACGTGGGATGGCTACACCTTC. This rearrangement joins TRBV3-1 to TRBJ1-2, with D unresolved. The V gene's germline CDR1 is LGHDT and CDR2 YNNKEL (reference sequence). Trimming shortened V by 3 bases and J by 6 bases, and 11 bases separated the two germline ends. The CDR3 contains 13 residues.